This is a list of T cell receptor beta chains from one sample in a study of T cell repertoires in cytomegalovirus infection. Each CDR3 protein gets one entry after TCRdb re-called the reads with MiXCR. The sample shows about 300,000 distinct CDR3 sequences, about 26% of them seen only once. Sequencing input: PBMCs. The source is a human donor in good health (CMV status not recorded). Some clones in this sample may be carry-over from other donors' samples. Each CDR3 is given with its conserved first and last residue. A D gene is named only where the DNA matches it firmly. The size of a clone is reported for some rows only, either as once, few or many, or as a class for expanded clones.

j_gene,v_gene,d_gene,abundance,CDR3aa,CDR3nt
TRBJ2-3,TRBV11-2,NA,NA,CASSFTTWTAGDTDTQYF,TGTGCCAGCAGCTTCACCACGTGGACCGCGGGTGACACAGATACGCAGTATTTT
TRBJ2-7,TRBV27,TRBD1,many,CASSIQGSNYEQYF,TGTGCCAGCAGTATACAGGGGTCCAACTACGAGCAGTACTTC
TRBJ2-7,TRBV6-6,TRBD1,few,CASSYSMGTEYEQYF,TGTGCCAGCAGTTACTCGATGGGGACAGAATACGAGCAGTACTTC
TRBJ2-1,TRBV2,TRBD2,NA,CASSTSGGVNEQFF,TGTGCCAGCAGTACCAGCGGGGGGGTGAATGAGCAGTTCTTC
TRBJ2-7,TRBV3-1,NA,NA,CASSQGTAYEQYF,TGTGCCAGCAGCCAAGGGACAGCCTACGAGCAGTACTTC
TRBJ1-2,TRBV12-3/TRBV12-4,NA,NA,CASSTRGGNYGYTF,TGTGCCAGCAGTACCCGGGGGGGGAACTATGGCTACACCTTC
TRBJ2-1,TRBV7-2,NA,NA,CASSRAGTGVNEQFF,TGTGCCAGCAGCCGCGCCGGGACCGGGGTCAATGAGCAGTTCTTC
TRBJ1-6,TRBV25-1,NA,NA,CASSEYLDHSPLHF,TGTGCCAGCAGTGAGTACCTGGACCATTCACCCCTCCACTTT
TRBJ2-3,TRBV7-2,TRBD1,many,CASSYGQGTDTQYF,TGTGCCAGCAGCTACGGACAGGGCACAGATACGCAGTATTTT
TRBJ1-4,TRBV28,NA,NA,CASSVVGRPNEKLFF,TGTGCCAGCAGCGTCGTTGGACGGCCAAATGAAAAACTGTTTTTT
TRBJ1-1,TRBV7-3,NA,NA,CASSLDGKTEAFF,TGTGCCAGCAGCTTGGACGGCAAGACTGAAGCTTTCTTT
TRBJ2-6,TRBV19,TRBD1,NA,CASSMRTGGPLSGANVLTF,TGTGCCAGTAGTATGCGGACAGGGGGGCCTCTCTCTGGGGCCAACGTCCTGACTTTC
TRBJ2-5,TRBV20-1,TRBD2,NA,CSATRGSGSQETQYF,TGCAGTGCTACCCGGGGTAGCGGGAGCCAAGAGACCCAGTACTTC
TRBJ2-5,TRBV11-2,TRBD2,NA,CASSLVGSGGRLQETQYF,TGTGCCAGCAGCTTAGTCGGTAGCGGGGGCCGTCTCCAAGAGACCCAGTACTTC
TRBJ2-4,TRBV28,NA,NA,CASSHKSGTPNKNIQYF,TGTGCCAGCAGTCATAAGTCCGGGACCCCGAATAAAAACATTCAGTACTTC
TRBJ1-1,TRBV7-3,NA,NA,CASSGVLASGTEAFF,TGTGCCAGCAGCGGCGTTCTAGCCAGCGGAACTGAAGCTTTCTTT
TRBJ2-3,TRBV11-2,TRBD2,many,CASSPSGASTDTQYF,TGTGCCAGCAGCCCAAGCGGGGCCAGCACAGATACGCAGTATTTT
TRBJ2-1,TRBV30,TRBD1,NA,CAWDRASSYNEQFF,TGTGCCTGGGACAGGGCTAGCTCCTACAATGAGCAGTTCTTC
TRBJ1-5,TRBV20-1,TRBD1,once,CSAPTDRGLNQPQHF,TGCAGTGCTCCAACAGACAGGGGGCTGAATCAGCCCCAGCATTTT
TRBJ1-1,TRBV6-1,NA,many,CASSRGGEDTEAFF,TGTGCCAGCAGTCGGGGGGGGGAGGACACTGAAGCTTTCTTT
TRBJ2-3,TRBV7-2,TRBD1,many,CASSLDRGTSDTQYF,TGTGCCAGCAGCTTAGACAGGGGGACCTCAGATACGCAGTATTTT
TRBJ2-6,TRBV7-2,NA,NA,CASSSQGGWANVLTF,TGTGCCAGCAGCTCTCAAGGAGGGTGGGCCAACGTCCTGACTTTC
TRBJ1-6,TRBV30,TRBD1,NA,CAWAGQGESPLHF,TGTGCCTGGGCCGGACAGGGGGAGTCACCCCTCCACTTT
TRBJ2-3,TRBV6-1,NA,NA,CASSAPGRANRGAQYF,TGTGCCAGCAGTGCGCCGGGACGGGCCAATAGAGGGGCGCAGTATTTT
TRBJ2-7,TRBV20-1,NA,NA,CSAFEGTNSYEQYF,TGCAGTGCCTTCGAAGGGACAAATTCCTACGAGCAGTACTTC
TRBJ2-1,TRBV7-7,TRBD2,NA,CASSGDAGNEQFF,TGTGCTAGCAGCGGGGATGCAGGAAATGAGCAGTTCTTC
TRBJ1-2,TRBV14,TRBD1,NA,CASSRETGGYYGYTF,TGTGCCAGCAGCCGAGAGACAGGGGGCTACTATGGCTACACCTTC
TRBJ2-3,TRBV15,NA,few,CATSSGQSAFGTDTQYF,TGTGCCACCAGCAGCGGACAGTCCGCCTTCGGCACAGATACGCAGTATTTT
TRBJ2-3,TRBV10-1,NA,NA,CASSEGADTDTQYF,TGCGCCAGCAGTGAAGGAGCGGACACAGATACGCAGTATTTT
TRBJ2-5,TRBV25-1,NA,few,CASSELDTAGAGQETQYF,TGTGCCAGCAGTGAATTAGATACGGCGGGGGCCGGCCAAGAGACCCAGTACTTC
TRBJ1-5,TRBV29-1,NA,NA,CSVRNSNQPQHF,TGCAGCGTGAGGAATAGCAATCAGCCCCAGCATTTT
TRBJ2-7,TRBV5-1,TRBD1,once,CASTEGAGLSYEQYF,TGCGCCAGCACCGAGGGGGCAGGACTTTCCTACGAGCAGTACTTC
TRBJ1-2,TRBV9,TRBD1,few,CASSPDRPRGYGYTF,TGTGCCAGCAGCCCGGACAGGCCGAGGGGCTATGGCTACACCTTC
TRBJ2-7,TRBV6-2/TRBV6-3,TRBD1,many,CASSPGPGQTYEQYF,TGTGCCAGCAGTCCAGGTCCGGGACAGACCTACGAGCAGTACTTC
TRBJ2-5,TRBV7-8,NA,many,CASNRILGETQYF,TGTGCCAGCAACCGCATCCTAGGAGAGACCCAGTACTTC
TRBJ2-1,TRBV9,TRBD1,few,CASSAGQTSSYNEQFF,TGTGCCAGCAGCGCGGGACAGACCAGCTCCTACAATGAGCAGTTCTTC
TRBJ2-1,TRBV20-1,TRBD1,NA,CSAPGQGVNEQFF,TGCAGTGCTCCGGGACAGGGGGTGAATGAGCAGTTCTTC